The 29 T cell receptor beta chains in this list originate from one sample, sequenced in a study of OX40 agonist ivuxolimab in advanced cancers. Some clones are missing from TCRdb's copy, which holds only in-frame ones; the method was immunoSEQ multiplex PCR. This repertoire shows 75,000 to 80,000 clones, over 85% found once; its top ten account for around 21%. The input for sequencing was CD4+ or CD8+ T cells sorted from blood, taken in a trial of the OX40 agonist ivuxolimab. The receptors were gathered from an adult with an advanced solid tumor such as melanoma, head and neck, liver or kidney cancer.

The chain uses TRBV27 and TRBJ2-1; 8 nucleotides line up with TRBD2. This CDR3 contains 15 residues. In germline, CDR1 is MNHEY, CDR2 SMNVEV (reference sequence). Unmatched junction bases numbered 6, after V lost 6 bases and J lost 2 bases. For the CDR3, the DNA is TGTGCCAGCAGCACCGGGACTAGACCCTACAATGAGCAGTTCTTC. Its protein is CASSTGTRPYNEQFF.

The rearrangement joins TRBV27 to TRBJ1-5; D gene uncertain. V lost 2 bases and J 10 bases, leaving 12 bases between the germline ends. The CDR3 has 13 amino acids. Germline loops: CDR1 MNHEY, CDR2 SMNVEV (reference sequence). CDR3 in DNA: TGTGCCAGCAGTTTAAGTCCAGGCGGCCCCCAGCATTTT. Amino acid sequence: CASSLSPGGPQHF.

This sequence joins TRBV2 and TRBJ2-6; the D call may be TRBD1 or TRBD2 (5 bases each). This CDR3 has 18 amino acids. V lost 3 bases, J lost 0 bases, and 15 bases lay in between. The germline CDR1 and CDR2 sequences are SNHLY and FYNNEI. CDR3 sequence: CASSELWDPVSGANVLTF. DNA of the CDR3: TGTGCCAGCAGTGAGCTTTGGGACCCGGTCTCTGGGGCCAACGTCCTGACTTTC.

The DNA for the CDR3 is TGTGCCAGCAGTGTAGCGGGAGTTTTCTACAATGAGCAGTTCTTC. Its protein is CASSVAGVFYNEQFF. The J gene is TRBJ2-1, the V gene TRBV2; 9 bases are shared with TRBD2. Germline V gene sequence: CDR1 SNHLY, CDR2 FYNNEI. The length of the CDR3 is 15 residues. Losses at the gene ends were 4 bases for V and 3 bases for J; bases not matched to a gene: 4.

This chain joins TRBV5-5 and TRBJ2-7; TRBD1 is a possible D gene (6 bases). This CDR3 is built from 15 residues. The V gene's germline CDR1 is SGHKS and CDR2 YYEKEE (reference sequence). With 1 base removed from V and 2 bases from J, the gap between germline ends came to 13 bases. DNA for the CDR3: TGTGCCAGCAGCTTGCTCAGGGGTTCGGCCTACGAGCAGTACTTC. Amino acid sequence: CASSLLRGSAYEQYF.

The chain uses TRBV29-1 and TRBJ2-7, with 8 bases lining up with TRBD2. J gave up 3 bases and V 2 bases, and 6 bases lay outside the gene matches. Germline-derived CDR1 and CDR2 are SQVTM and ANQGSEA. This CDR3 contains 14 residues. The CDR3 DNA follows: TGCAGCGTTGAAACTAGCGGAAACAACTACGAGCAGTACTTC. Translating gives CSVETSGNNYEQYF.

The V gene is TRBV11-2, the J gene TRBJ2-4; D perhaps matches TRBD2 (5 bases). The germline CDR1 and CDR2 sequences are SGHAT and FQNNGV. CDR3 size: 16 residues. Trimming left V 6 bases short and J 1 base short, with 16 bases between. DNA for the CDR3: TGTGCCAGCAGTGCCGGGGAAACGGGGGCCAAAAACATTCAGTACTTC. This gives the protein CASSAGETGAKNIQYF.

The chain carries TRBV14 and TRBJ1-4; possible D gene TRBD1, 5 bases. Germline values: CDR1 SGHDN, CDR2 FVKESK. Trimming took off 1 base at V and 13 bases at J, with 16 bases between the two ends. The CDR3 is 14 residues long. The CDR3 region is CASSQGSLSGGLFF. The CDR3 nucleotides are TGTGCCAGCAGCCAAGGGTCCCTTAGTGGGGGACTGTTTTTT. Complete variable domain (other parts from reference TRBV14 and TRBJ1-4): EAGVTQFPSHSVIEKGQTVTLRCDPISGHDNLYWYRRVMGKEIKFLLHFVKESKQDESGMPNNRFLAERTGGTYSTLKVQPAELEDSGVYFCASSQGSLSGGLFFGSGTQLSVL.

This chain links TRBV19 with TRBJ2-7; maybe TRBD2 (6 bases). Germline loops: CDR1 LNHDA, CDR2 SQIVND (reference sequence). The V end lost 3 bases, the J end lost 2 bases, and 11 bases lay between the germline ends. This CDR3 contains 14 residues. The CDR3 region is CASSMEGWAYEQYF. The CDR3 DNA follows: TGTGCCAGTAGTATGGAGGGTTGGGCCTACGAGCAGTACTTC.

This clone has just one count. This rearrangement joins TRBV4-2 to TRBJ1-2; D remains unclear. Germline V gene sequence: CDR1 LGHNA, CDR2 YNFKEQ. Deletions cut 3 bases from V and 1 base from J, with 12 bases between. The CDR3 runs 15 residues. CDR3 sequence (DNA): TGTGCCAGCAGCCAGAAGGAGGCACATAACTATGGCTACACCTTC. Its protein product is CASSQKEAHNYGYTF.

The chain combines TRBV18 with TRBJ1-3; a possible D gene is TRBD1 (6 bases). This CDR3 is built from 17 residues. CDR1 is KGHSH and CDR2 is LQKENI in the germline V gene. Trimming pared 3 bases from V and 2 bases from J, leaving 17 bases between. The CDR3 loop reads CASSPLRLGTPGNTIYF. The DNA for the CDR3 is TGTGCCAGCTCACCTCTAAGACTCGGGACACCTGGAAACACCATATATTTT.

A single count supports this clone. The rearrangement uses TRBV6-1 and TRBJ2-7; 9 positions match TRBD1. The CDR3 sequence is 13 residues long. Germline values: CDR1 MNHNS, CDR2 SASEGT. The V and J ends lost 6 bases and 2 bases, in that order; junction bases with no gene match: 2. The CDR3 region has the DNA TGTGCCAGCAGCGGACAGGGGCCCTACGAGCAGTACTTC. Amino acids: CASSGQGPYEQYF.

The CDR3 nucleotides are TGTGCCATCAGTGAAAATAGGGATAGCAATCAGCCCCAGCATTTT. Translating gives CAISENRDSNQPQHF. The chain has TRBV10-3 and TRBJ1-5; D unclear. Germline V CDR1 and CDR2: ENHRY, SYGVKD. V gave up 3 bases and J gave up 0 bases, with 9 bases separating them. The CDR3 length is 15 residues.

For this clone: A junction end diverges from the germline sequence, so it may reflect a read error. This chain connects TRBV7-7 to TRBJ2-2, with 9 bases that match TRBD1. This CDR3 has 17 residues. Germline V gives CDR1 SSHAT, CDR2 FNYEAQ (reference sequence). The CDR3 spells CASSLGTGPANTGELFF. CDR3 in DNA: TGTGCTAGCAGCTTAGGGACAGGGCCGGCGAACACCGGGGAGCTGTTTTTT.

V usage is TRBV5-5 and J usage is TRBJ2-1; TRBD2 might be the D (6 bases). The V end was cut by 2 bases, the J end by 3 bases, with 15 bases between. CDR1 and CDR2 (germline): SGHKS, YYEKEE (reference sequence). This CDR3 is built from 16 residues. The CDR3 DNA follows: TGTGCCAGCAGCTTAGGGAGGATAGAGAGCTACAATGAGCAGTTCTTC. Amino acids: CASSLGRIESYNEQFF.

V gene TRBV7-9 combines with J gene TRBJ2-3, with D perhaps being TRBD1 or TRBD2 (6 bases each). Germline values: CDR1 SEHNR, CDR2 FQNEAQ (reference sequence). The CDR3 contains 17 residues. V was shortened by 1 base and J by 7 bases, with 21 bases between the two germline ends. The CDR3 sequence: CASSLGGRAEGGYTQYF. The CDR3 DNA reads TGTGCCAGCAGCTTAGGGGGGAGAGCGGAGGGGGGCTATACGCAGTATTTT.

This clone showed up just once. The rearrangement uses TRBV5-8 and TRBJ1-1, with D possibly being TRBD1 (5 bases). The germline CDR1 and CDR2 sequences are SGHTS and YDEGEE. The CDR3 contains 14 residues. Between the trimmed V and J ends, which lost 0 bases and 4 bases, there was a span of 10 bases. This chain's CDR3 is CASSLGRGLTEAFF. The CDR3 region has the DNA TGTGCCAGCAGCTTGGGGAGGGGCCTCACTGAAGCTTTCTTT.

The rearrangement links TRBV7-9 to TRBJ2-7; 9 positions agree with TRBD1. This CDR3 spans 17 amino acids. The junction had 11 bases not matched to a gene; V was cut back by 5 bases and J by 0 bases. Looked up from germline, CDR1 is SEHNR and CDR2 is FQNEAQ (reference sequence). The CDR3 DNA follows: TGTGCCAGCAGCGGGGGGGACAGGGCGCAAAGCTCCTACGAGCAGTACTTC. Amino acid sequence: CASSGGDRAQSSYEQYF.

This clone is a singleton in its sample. DNA of the CDR3: TGCGCCAGCAGCCAAGCCCCCCAGGGGACAAACCTCTACTACGAGCAGTACTTC. It specifies CASSQAPQGTNLYYEQYF. The V call is TRBV4-1, the J call TRBJ2-7; tentatively, D is TRBD1 (6 bases). The CDR3 consists of 18 residues. Trimming took 1 base from V and 3 from J, leaving 22 bases between them. Germline V CDR1 and CDR2: MGHRA, YSYEKL.

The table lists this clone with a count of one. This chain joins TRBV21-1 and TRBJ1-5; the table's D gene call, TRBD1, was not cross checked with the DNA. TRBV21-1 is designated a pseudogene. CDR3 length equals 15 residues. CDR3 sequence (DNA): TGTGCCAGCAGCTCCGGGACAGGGAAGGCTCAGCCCCAGCATTTT. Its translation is CASSSGTGKAQPQHF.

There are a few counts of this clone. CDR3 nucleotides: TGTGCCAGCAGTGAGGTGAAGGGGTCGAACACCGGGGAGCTGTTTTTT. Translating gives CASSEVKGSNTGELFF. This sequence joins TRBV25-1 and TRBJ2-2; D is perhaps TRBD1 (5 bases). This CDR3 region has 16 residues. CDR1 is MGHDK, CDR2 SYGVNS, per germline. Trimming took 3 bases from V and 0 from J, leaving 11 bases between them. Full variable domain (remainder filled in from reference TRBV25-1 and TRBJ2-2): EADIYQTPRYLVIGTGKKITLECSQTMGHDKMYWYQQDPGMELHLIHYSYGVNSTEKGDLSSESTVSRIRTEHFPLTLESARPSHTSQYLCASSEVKGSNTGELFFGEGSRLTVL.

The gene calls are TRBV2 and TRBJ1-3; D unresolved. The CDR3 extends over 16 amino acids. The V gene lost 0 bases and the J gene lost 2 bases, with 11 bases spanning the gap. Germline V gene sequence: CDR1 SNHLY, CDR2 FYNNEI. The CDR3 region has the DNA TGTGCCAGCAGTGAAGCATTCTGGGGAACTGGAAACACCATATATTTT. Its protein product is CASSEAFWGTGNTIYF.

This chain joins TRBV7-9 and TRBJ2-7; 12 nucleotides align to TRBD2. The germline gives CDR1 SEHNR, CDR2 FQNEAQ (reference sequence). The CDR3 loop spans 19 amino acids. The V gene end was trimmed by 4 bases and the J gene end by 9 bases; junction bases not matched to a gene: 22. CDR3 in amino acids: CASSSLLLAGGPSAPGQYF. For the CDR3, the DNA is TGTGCCAGCAGCTCCCTCCTCCTAGCGGGAGGGCCCTCCGCCCCCGGGCAGTACTTC.

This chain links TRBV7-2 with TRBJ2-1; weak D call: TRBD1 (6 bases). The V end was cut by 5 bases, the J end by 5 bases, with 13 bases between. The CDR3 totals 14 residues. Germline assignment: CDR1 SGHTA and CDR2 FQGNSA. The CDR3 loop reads CASSRGGSNNEQFF. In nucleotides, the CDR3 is TGTGCCAGCAGCAGAGGGGGATCGAACAATGAGCAGTTCTTC.

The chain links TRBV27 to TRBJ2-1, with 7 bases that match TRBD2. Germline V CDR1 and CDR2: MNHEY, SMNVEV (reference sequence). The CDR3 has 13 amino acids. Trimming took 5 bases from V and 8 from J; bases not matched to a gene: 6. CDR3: CASSLTSAHEQFF. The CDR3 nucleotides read TGTGCCAGCAGTCTAACTAGCGCCCATGAGCAGTTCTTC.

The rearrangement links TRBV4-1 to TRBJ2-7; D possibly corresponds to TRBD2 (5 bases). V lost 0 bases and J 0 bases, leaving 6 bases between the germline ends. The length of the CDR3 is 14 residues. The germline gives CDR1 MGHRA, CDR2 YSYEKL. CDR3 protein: CASSQDTSSYEQYF. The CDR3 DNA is TGCGCCAGCAGCCAAGACACTAGCTCCTACGAGCAGTACTTC.

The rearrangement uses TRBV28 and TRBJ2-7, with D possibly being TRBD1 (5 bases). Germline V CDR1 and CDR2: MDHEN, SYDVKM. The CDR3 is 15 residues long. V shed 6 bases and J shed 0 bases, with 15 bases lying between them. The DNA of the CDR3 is TGTGCCAGCAGCAAAGGGGCAGCTTACTCCTACGAGCAGTACTTC. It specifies CASSKGAAYSYEQYF.

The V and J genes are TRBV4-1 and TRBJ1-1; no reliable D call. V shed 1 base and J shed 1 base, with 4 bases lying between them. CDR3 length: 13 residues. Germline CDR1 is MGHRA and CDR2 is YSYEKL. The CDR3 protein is CASSQVGNTEAFF. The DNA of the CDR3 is TGCGCCAGCAGCCAAGTCGGGAACACTGAAGCTTTCTTT.

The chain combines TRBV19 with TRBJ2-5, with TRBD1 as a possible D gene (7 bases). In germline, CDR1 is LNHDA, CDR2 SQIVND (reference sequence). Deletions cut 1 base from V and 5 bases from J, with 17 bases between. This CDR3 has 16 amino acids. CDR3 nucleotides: TGTGCCAGTAGTATAGGGCGTGGAGGGGGCATTGAGACCCAGTACTTC. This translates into CASSIGRGGGIETQYF.